These T cell receptor beta chains were read from a single sample in a study of blood T cell repertoires in COVID-19. The data were produced by immunoSEQ multiplex PCR, yet TCRdb's version contains in-frame clones alone and is incomplete. In the table there are hundreds of thousands of clones, just under 90% of which are singletons. Sequencing was carried out using peripheral blood. These receptors were collected from a woman between 25 and 40 years old with COVID-19, enrolled during active disease. Each CDR3 is given with its conserved first and last residue. Clone sizes are given selectively: once, few, many, or a class where the clone is expanded.

>TRBJ1-2|TRBV7-2|-
CASSLEQGLGYTF
>TRBJ1-2|TRBV2|-
CASSGQGYGYTF
>TRBJ1-2|TRBV3-1/TRBV3-2|-
CASSQDWGQGLNGYTF
>TRBJ1-2|TRBV7-8|-
CASSRDRVGYGYTF
>TRBJ2-5|TRBV5-1|-
CASSFPQETQYF
>TRBJ1-4|TRBV28|few
CASSGDRPNEKLFF
>TRBJ1-5|TRBV15|-
CATSRVRTGAQPQHF
>TRBJ1-2|TRBV19|-
CASSIGGSYGYTF
>TRBJ2-6|TRBV18|-
CASSPAGRVNSGANVLTF
>TRBJ1-1|TRBV18|-
CASSPLQGIVNTEAFF
>TRBJ1-5|TRBV6-5|-
CASSYSQTYSNQPQHF
>TRBJ1-1|TRBV7-2|-
CASSLDRNYEAFF
>TRBJ1-5|TRBV6-5|once
CASRDNHNQPQHF
>TRBJ1-1|TRBV6-5|-
CASSYSRTDTEAFF
>TRBJ1-4|TRBV5-1|-
CASSPDRGREKLFF
>TRBJ1-2|TRBV6-2/TRBV6-3|few
CASSHAGTDYGYTF
>TRBJ2-1|TRBV6-4|-
CASSDSGGARSEQFF
>TRBJ1-2|TRBV16|-
CASSQGQGLGGYTF
>TRBJ1-3|TRBV5-5|-
CASSSRTGGKDTIYF
>TRBJ1-5|TRBV28|-
CASSFSGGGNQPQHF
>TRBJ1-2|TRBV18|-
CASSARRVYGYTF
>TRBJ1-6|TRBV18|few
CASSPRRQGAGSPLHF
>TRBJ1-2|TRBV18|-
CASSPTGVDYGYTF
>TRBJ1-1|TRBV6-5|many
CASSYSAGRNTEAFF
>TRBJ2-3|TRBV30|-
CAWNSGGIRRLATQYF
>TRBJ2-1|TRBV11-3|few
CASSLRDRDNEQFF
>TRBJ2-7|TRBV16|-
CASSSRALSYEQYF
>TRBJ2-3|TRBV5-4|-
CASSLSGSGRTDTQYF
>TRBJ2-7|TRBV9|few
CASSVGGAYYEQYF
>TRBJ2-3|TRBV5-1|-
CASSPEGGTDTQYF
>TRBJ2-3|TRBV14|-
CASSLIGSFTDTQYF
>TRBJ2-3|TRBV3-1/TRBV3-2|-
CASSQDPWTSGSSTDTQYF
>TRBJ1-6|TRBV4-2|-
CASSQETGNSPLHF
>TRBJ1-6|TRBV9|-
CASSVDGGSFALHF
>TRBJ1-4|TRBV11-2|-
CASSPGTGGRPNEKLFF
>TRBJ1-5|TRBV15|-
CATSRPDRNNQPQHF
>TRBJ1-6|TRBV3-1/TRBV3-2|-
CASSPLPGNSPLHF
>TRBJ1-6|TRBV6-5|-
CASIRTAGGVPLHF
>TRBJ1-6|TRBV19|-
CASNAGSSSSPLHF
>TRBJ1-1|TRBV2|-
CASRGSRGTFF
>TRBJ1-5|TRBV4-1|-
CASSQAPERQPQHF
>TRBJ1-4|TRBV5-1|-
CASSLLLHSKATNEKLFF
>TRBJ2-1|TRBV5-1|-
CASSLFRSADPNGSEQFF
>TRBJ1-1|TRBV27|few
CASYLTLNTEAFF
>TRBJ2-1|TRBV7-9|-
CASSPSGGAGNEQFF